These 25 T cell receptor beta chains share one sample of origin, sequenced in a study of blood T cell repertoires in COVID-19 (dated by TCRdb to the early 2020s). Library prep was done by the immunoSEQ multiplex PCR assay. Here the immuneACCESS table is served through TCRdb, limited to in-frame sequences with V and J called. Missing clones are a known gap in these copies; in checked studies unresolved V genes cover under half, and the rest lacks a known reason. Counted in this sample were tens of thousands of clones; about 90% of them appeared once. The ten largest clones add up to 8.5% to 14% of the sample. The sequencing input was peripheral blood. The receptors were sampled from a man older than 75 with acute or convalescent COVID-19.

This chain uses TRBV20-1 with TRBJ2-1; TRBD2 might be the D (6 bases). This CDR3 has 14 residues. Trimming cost V 3 bases and J 3 bases, with 12 bases left between them. Germline CDR1 reads DFQATT; CDR2 reads SNEGSKA (reference sequence). This CDR3 reads CSASPSSDYNEQFF. CDR3 coding DNA: TGCAGTGCTAGTCCGTCTAGCGACTACAATGAGCAGTTCTTC.

This rearrangement joins TRBV4-1 to TRBJ1-1, with D perhaps TRBD1 (5 bases). Germline CDR1 and CDR2: MGHRA and YSYEKL. The V end lost 1 base, the J end lost 1 base, and 7 bases lay between the germline ends. The CDR3 loop spans 14 amino acids. Here the CDR3 reads CASSQVRANTEAFF. In DNA, the CDR3 is TGCGCCAGCAGCCAAGTCAGGGCGAACACTGAAGCTTTCTTT.

This clone was detected once. The gene calls are TRBV6-5 and TRBJ2-7; a possible D gene is TRBD1 (6 bases). In germline, CDR1 is MNHEY, CDR2 SVGAGI. The CDR3 has 15 amino acids. Trimming left V 6 bases short and J 0 bases short, with 15 bases between. CDR3 DNA: TGTGCCAGCAGAGCGCAGGGGTACAGCTCCTACGAGCAGTACTTC. This translates into CASRAQGYSSYEQYF.

The chain carries TRBV5-4 and TRBJ1-6, with 9 bases identical to TRBD1. The CDR3 extends over 14 amino acids. The V and J ends lost 2 bases and 10 bases, in that order; junction bases with no gene match: 4. CDR1 and CDR2 from the germline V gene are SGHNT and YYREEE (reference sequence). In DNA form, the CDR3 reads TGTGCCAGCAGCTTAGGGACAGGGAGGTCACCCCTCCACTTT. It is translated as CASSLGTGRSPLHF.

In nucleotides, the CDR3 is TGTGCCAGCAGCTTGGCCGTTGTCCTTGGAGGAGCTTTCTTT. Amino acid sequence: CASSLAVVLGGAFF. The V call is TRBV5-6, the J call TRBJ1-1; D is undetermined. V was cut by 0 bases and J by 10 bases, with 16 bases left in between. This CDR3 is built from 14 residues. Per the germline V gene, CDR1 is SGHDT and CDR2 is YYEEEE.

V is TRBV28 and J is TRBJ1-4, with D perhaps matching TRBD1 (5 bases). This CDR3 contains 14 residues. The V and J ends lost 5 bases and 7 bases respectively, with 14 bases between them. Germline V gives CDR1 MDHEN, CDR2 SYDVKM. The CDR3 here is CASSTHGTPEKLFF. The CDR3 region has the DNA TGTGCCAGCAGTACCCACGGGACTCCTGAAAAACTGTTTTTT.

V usage is TRBV6-1 and J usage is TRBJ2-3; 15 nucleotides match TRBD2. J was trimmed by 3 bases and V by 4 bases; bases with no gene match: 8. The CDR3 runs to 18 residues. Germline assignment: CDR1 MNHNS and CDR2 SASEGT. CDR3 sequence: CASSAPGLAGGGTDTQYF. The DNA of the CDR3 is TGTGCCAGCAGTGCCCCGGGACTAGCGGGGGGTGGTACAGATACGCAGTATTTT.

The CDR3 coding sequence is TGTGCCAGCAGTTCCCGACGGGACAGGGTCTACGAGCAGTACTTC. This sequence encodes CASSSRRDRVYEQYF. The V and J genes are TRBV27 and TRBJ2-7, with 9 bases aligning to TRBD1. The germline V gene has CDR1 MNHEY and CDR2 SMNVEV (reference sequence). Germline trimming cut 4 bases from V and 3 bases from J; bases unmatched to any gene: 7. CDR3 size: 15 residues.

This clone appeared once. The chain recombines TRBV7-9 with TRBJ1-3; D is perhaps TRBD1 (6 bases). Germline assignment: CDR1 SEHNR and CDR2 FQNEAQ (reference sequence). V lost 4 bases to trimming and J lost 8 bases, with 12 bases between them. The CDR3 spans 13 residues. This CDR3 reads CASSSLQGYTIYF. CDR3 DNA sequence: TGTGCCAGCAGCTCACTACAGGGTTACACCATATATTTT. Full variable domain (remainder filled in from reference TRBV7-9 and TRBJ1-3): DTGVSQNPRHKITKRGQNVTFRCDPISEHNRLYWYRQTLGQGPEFLTYFQNEAQLEKSRLLSDRFSAERPKGSFSTLEIQRTEQGDSAMYLCASSSLQGYTIYFGEGSWLTVV.

J is TRBJ2-6 and V is TRBV2; no reliable D call. The CDR3 loop spans 15 amino acids. V lost 2 bases and J 4 bases, leaving 9 bases between the germline ends. Per the germline V gene, CDR1 is SNHLY and CDR2 is FYNNEI. The CDR3 here is CASSEQDPGANVLTF. CDR3 nucleotides: TGTGCCAGCAGTGAACAGGATCCCGGGGCCAACGTCCTGACTTTC.

V gene TRBV28 combines with J gene TRBJ1-2; 7 bases map to TRBD1. Germline assignment: CDR1 MDHEN and CDR2 SYDVKM. The CDR3 covers 16 residues. V trimming: 4 bases; J trimming: 8 bases; junction bases outside the gene matches: 16. In DNA, the CDR3 is TGTGCCAGCAGTTCCCCGGACAGGATGGGGTTACTCGGCTACACCTTC. Translating it yields CASSSPDRMGLLGYTF.

The table lists this clone with a count of one. The chain links TRBV4-1 to TRBJ2-5, with a weak D call TRBD2 (5 bases). The CDR3 totals 14 residues. The germline CDR1 and CDR2 sequences are MGHRA and YSYEKL. V was clipped by 1 base and J by 5 bases, with 11 bases between them. CDR3 bases: TGCGCCAGCAGCCAAGGAGCCTGGGAGGAGACCCAGTACTTC. Residues: CASSQGAWEETQYF.

This chain connects TRBV11-2 to TRBJ1-1; D gene unclear. Germline V lookup: CDR1 SGHAT, CDR2 FQNNGV. V was pared by 2 bases and J by 3 bases, with 4 bases between. The CDR3 loop spans 12 amino acids. The CDR3, as DNA: TGTGCCAGCAGCTTACAATACACTGAAGCTTTCTTT. This encodes CASSLQYTEAFF.

V is TRBV28 and J is TRBJ2-7, with 8 bases lining up with TRBD1. This CDR3 contains 11 residues. Germline V gives CDR1 MDHEN, CDR2 SYDVKM. The junction had 3 bases not matched to a gene; V was cut back by 7 bases and J by 7 bases. The CDR3 DNA is TGTGCCAGCACCCACAGGGGGGAGCAGTACTTC. It is translated as CASTHRGEQYF.

This sequence joins TRBV7-3 and TRBJ1-1, with 9 bases lining up with TRBD1. Trimming removed 5 bases from V and 6 bases from J; junction bases left unmatched: 7. The length of the CDR3 is 14 residues. Germline lookup yields CDR1 SGHTA and CDR2 FQGTGA. CDR3 nucleotide sequence: TGTGCCAGCAGCGTGGGACAGGGTGTCTCTGAAGCTTTCTTT. Protein: CASSVGQGVSEAFF.

The rearrangement uses TRBV6-5 and TRBJ2-3; 7 bases fit TRBD1. Germline V gene data show CDR1 as MNHEY and CDR2 as SVGAGI. V lost 10 bases to trimming and J lost 8 bases; unmatched junction nucleotides: 12. The CDR3 totals 13 residues. The CDR3 DNA sequence: TGTGCCACTCCCTCAAAAGGGGGCATTACGCAGTATTTT. This codes for CATPSKGGITQYF.

The rearrangement uses TRBV30 and TRBJ1-3, with a tentative D call TRBD1 (5 bases). V lost 2 bases and J lost 0, with 17 bases in between. The CDR3 length is 17 residues. Germline V gene lookup returns CDR1 GTSNPN and CDR2 SVGIG (reference sequence). The chain's CDR3 is CAWSTVGQLGSGNTIYF. CDR3 DNA: TGTGCCTGGAGTACGGTGGGGCAGTTGGGCTCTGGAAACACCATATATTTT.

This sequence joins TRBV5-8 and TRBJ1-2; D possibly corresponds to TRBD1 (5 bases). CDR3 length: 15 residues. Trimming took off 9 bases at V and 2 bases at J, with 20 bases between the two ends. Per germline, CDR1 SGHTS and CDR2 YDEGEE. The CDR3 DNA is TGTGCCAACATTCCCTCCACCAGGGCCAACTATGGCTACACCTTC. Its protein product is CANIPSTRANYGYTF.

J is TRBJ2-2 and V is TRBV30; D is unclear. From germline, CDR1 is GTSNPN and CDR2 SVGIG (reference sequence). The V and J ends lost 1 base and 1 base respectively, with 7 bases between them. CDR3 length: 14 amino acids. For the CDR3, the DNA is TGTGCCTGGAGTGGCAGTAAGAACACCGGGGAGCTGTTTTTT. It translates to CAWSGSKNTGELFF.

V gene TRBV28 combines with J gene TRBJ2-1; 7 bases match TRBD2. Germline V gene sequence: CDR1 MDHEN, CDR2 SYDVKM. J gave up 6 bases and V 3 bases, and 8 bases lay outside the gene matches. There are 15 residues in the CDR3. The CDR3 DNA is TGTGCCAGCAGTTTCTGGCGGGAGATCGGCAATGAGCAGTTCTTC. Its translation is CASSFWREIGNEQFF.

This rearrangement joins TRBV15 to TRBJ1-5; D gene unclear. CDR3 length: 14 residues. Trimming pared 5 bases from V and 6 bases from J, leaving 14 bases between. The germline V gene encodes CDR1 LNHNV and CDR2 YYDKDF (reference sequence). CDR3 residues: CATSLGSVGQPQHF. As DNA, the CDR3 is TGTGCCACCAGCTTGGGGAGTGTGGGTCAGCCCCAGCATTTT.

A single count supports this clone. The rearrangement joins TRBV7-9 to TRBJ1-2; TRBD1 might be the D (5 bases). CDR1 and CDR2 (germline): SEHNR, FQNEAQ (reference sequence). There are 13 residues in the CDR3. V was pared by 6 bases and J by 8 bases, with 16 bases between. The CDR3, as DNA: TGTGCCAGCAGACAAAGCAGGGATAAGGGCTACACCTTC. Its protein is CASRQSRDKGYTF.

The V and J genes are TRBV29-1 and TRBJ1-2; the D is unclear. Trimming left V 7 bases short and J 7 bases short, with 16 bases between. The CDR3 spans 12 residues. Germline V CDR1 and CDR2: SQVTM, ANQGSEA. This CDR3 reads CSDLGAGGGYTF. The CDR3, as DNA: TGCAGCGACCTGGGAGCCGGTGGTGGCTACACCTTC.

The chain has TRBV5-1 and TRBJ2-1, with 9 positions matching TRBD1. CDR1 SGHRS and CDR2 YFSETQ come from the germline V gene. This CDR3 is 14 amino acids long. The junction had 8 bases not matched to a gene; V was cut back by 3 bases and J by 10 bases. The CDR3 DNA sequence: TGCGCCAGCAGCTACCGGGACAGGGACGACGAGCAGTTCTTC. Translating it yields CASSYRDRDDEQFF.

This rearrangement joins TRBV19 to TRBJ2-3, with TRBD2 identical over 10 bases. This CDR3 comprises 14 residues. CDR1 is LNHDA and CDR2 is SQIVND in the germline V gene (reference sequence). Germline trimming cut 9 bases from V and 1 base from J; bases unmatched to any gene: 4. This chain's CDR3 is CASQAGGGTDTQYF. Written as DNA, the CDR3 is TGTGCCAGCCAAGCGGGAGGGGGCACAGATACGCAGTATTTT.